One sample yielded the 22 T cell receptor beta chains listed below, sequenced in a study of identical twins. MiXCR, applied by TCRdb to the 5' RACE reads, yields one record per CDR3 protein. The data contain around 500,000 distinct CDR3 sequences, 12% to 15% of them seen just once; the ten biggest clones take up about 0.54%. This sample also appeared in a second study, on yellow fever vaccine responses in identical twins.

The sample comprised CD4+ T cells sorted from blood. These receptors originate from a woman under 30 in good health.

In this sample, this clonotype turned up a few times. The chain has TRBV6-5 and TRBJ2-6; TRBD2 matches 7 bases. Germline CDR1 is MNHEY and CDR2 is SVGAGI. Trimming removed 2 bases from V and 2 bases from J; junction bases left unmatched: 0. This CDR3 is built from 15 residues. CDR3 in DNA: TGTGCCAGCAGTTACGGGGGGGCTGGGGCCAACGTCCTGACTTTC. It encodes CASSYGGAGANVLTF.

V and J are TRBV7-9 and TRBJ2-2; D gene uncertain. Deletions cut 3 bases from V and 3 bases from J, with 8 bases between. CDR1 and CDR2 from the germline V gene are SEHNR and FQNEAQ (reference sequence). This CDR3 is 14 amino acids long. Here the CDR3 DNA reads TGTGCCAGCAGCTTCCCCGTTTACACCGGGGAGCTGTTTTTT. It codes for CASSFPVYTGELFF.

This clonotype has just a few counts. V and J are TRBV20-1 and TRBJ2-7; D possibly matches TRBD1 or TRBD2 (5 bases each). V lost 5 bases, J lost 5 bases, and 10 bases lay in between. Germline loops: CDR1 DFQATT, CDR2 SNEGSKA (reference sequence). This CDR3 has 11 amino acids. The CDR3 here is CSAPGRDEQYF. In DNA form, the CDR3 reads TGCAGTGCTCCGGGACGAGACGAGCAGTACTTC.

The chain combines TRBV29-1 with TRBJ2-1; 8 nucleotides align to TRBD2. The ends lost 1 base at V and 5 bases at J; junction bases unmatched: 16. CDR3 length equals 18 residues. From germline, CDR1 is SQVTM and CDR2 ANQGSEA. The CDR3 region has the DNA TGCAGCGTTGAAGGGGTGGCCGGGGGGGCTATTCTGAACAATGAGCAGTTCTTC. Translating gives CSVEGVAGGAILNNEQFF.

This sequence joins TRBV9 and TRBJ2-5, with D possibly being TRBD1 (6 bases). V gave up 6 bases and J gave up 1 base, with 16 bases separating them. The CDR3 contains 15 residues. CDR1 is SGDLS, CDR2 YYNGEE, per germline. CDR3 DNA: TGTGCCAGCACCCGTTATGGGGGCATCCAAGAGACCCAGTACTTC. Translating gives CASTRYGGIQETQYF. The full variable domain, its missing parts supplied by reference TRBV9 and TRBJ2-5, is DSGVTQTPKHLITATGQRVTLRCSPRSGDLSVYWYQQSLDQGLQFLIQYYNGEERAKGNILERFSAQQFPDLHSELNLSSLELGDSALYFCASTRYGGIQETQYFGPGTRLLVL.

The chain combines TRBV6-5 with TRBJ2-3; D ambiguous. The CDR3 sequence is 12 residues long. Trimming stripped 2 bases from V and 5 bases from J, with 5 bases between. CDR1 MNHEY and CDR2 SVGAGI come from the germline V gene. CDR3 nucleotides: TGTGCCAGCAGTTACATGGGAGATACGCAGTATTTT. It encodes CASSYMGDTQYF.

This clonotype was counted many times. The V gene is TRBV5-1, the J gene TRBJ2-5, with D possibly TRBD1 on 5 matching bases. Trimming pared 0 bases from V and 3 bases from J, leaving 12 bases between. This CDR3 spans 15 amino acids. Germline lookup yields CDR1 SGHRS and CDR2 YFSETQ. The CDR3 DNA is TGCGCCAGCAGCTTGGCTACAGGTACCAAAGAGACCCAGTACTTC. It encodes CASSLATGTKETQYF.

CDR3 protein: CSAWTVNQPQHF. The CDR3 DNA follows: TGCAGTGCCTGGACCGTAAATCAGCCCCAGCATTTT. This rearrangement joins TRBV20-1 to TRBJ1-5, with unresolved D. CDR1 DFQATT and CDR2 SNEGSKA come from the germline V gene (reference sequence). The germline V and J ends were trimmed by 6 bases and 4 bases, with 10 bases remaining between them. The CDR3 extends over 12 amino acids.

About this clonotype: The junction differs from germline at one of its ends, possibly a read error. V gene TRBV24-1 combines with J gene TRBJ2-1; unclear D gene. CDR1 is KGHDR and CDR2 is SFDVKD in the germline V gene. This CDR3 is built from 13 residues. CDR3 nucleotides: TGTGCCACCAGTGATTTCCCCGTCACCATCATGGTCTTC. Translating it yields CATSDFPVTIMVF.

The chain recombines TRBV18 with TRBJ2-5, with D perhaps matching TRBD1 (6 bases). The CDR3 consists of 17 residues. Germline-derived CDR1 and CDR2 are KGHSH and LQKENI. Trimming left V 1 base short and J 4 bases short, with 19 bases between. The CDR3, as DNA: TGTGCCAGCTCACCACTGGGCAGGGGAATAGGAGGAGAGACCCAGTACTTC. It encodes CASSPLGRGIGGETQYF.

This chain uses TRBV7-2 with TRBJ2-3; 16 bases fit TRBD2. Germline V CDR1 and CDR2: SGHTA, FQGNSA. V gave up 5 bases and J gave up 5 bases; unmatched junction bases: 7. The CDR3 contains 17 residues. The CDR3 coding sequence is TGTGCCAGCAGCCCGGGACTAGCGGGGGGGCTTGGAGATACGCAGTATTTT. Translating it yields CASSPGLAGGLGDTQYF. The full variable domain, in which reference TRBV7-2 and TRBJ2-3 provide the parts outside the CDR3, is GAGVSQSPSNKVTEKGKDVELRCDPISGHTALYWYRQSLGQGLEFLIYFQGNSAPDKSGLPSDRFSAERTGGSVSTLTIQRTQQEDSAVYLCASSPGLAGGLGDTQYFGPGTRLTVL.

The chain links TRBV18 to TRBJ2-7; 8 positions agree with TRBD1. V shed 4 bases and J 3 bases; nucleotides not matched to a gene: 5. This CDR3 is 14 amino acids long. Germline V gives CDR1 KGHSH, CDR2 LQKENI. The CDR3 DNA reads TGTGCCAGCTCACGCGCAGGGGGCGACTACGAGCAGTACTTC. Translation: CASSRAGGDYEQYF. The variable domain in full, completed from reference TRBV18 and TRBJ2-7, reads NAGVMQNPRHLVRRRGQEARLRCSPMKGHSHVYWYRQLPEEGLKFMVYLQKENIIDESGMPKERFSAEFPKEGPSILRIQQVVRGDSAAYFCASSRAGGDYEQYFGPGTRLTVT.

This clonotype was counted a few times. The chain couples TRBV5-1 to TRBJ2-7, with D uncertain. Trimming pared 4 bases from V and 0 bases from J, leaving 17 bases between. The germline V gene has CDR1 SGHRS and CDR2 YFSETQ. The CDR3 is 16 amino acids. CDR3 loop: CASSHLGSPYSYEQYF. The CDR3 bases are TGCGCCAGCAGCCATTTGGGATCACCCTACTCCTACGAGCAGTACTTC.

The chain has TRBV6-5 and TRBJ2-1; a weak D match, TRBD2 (6 bases). Trimming cost V 2 bases and J 7 bases, with 12 bases left between them. CDR1 MNHEY and CDR2 SVGAGI come from the germline V gene. There are 14 residues in the CDR3. CDR3 nucleotide sequence: TGTGCCAGCAGTTACCTCGGGAGTGGTAATGAGCAGTTCTTC. It is translated as CASSYLGSGNEQFF.

This clonotype was detected only a few times. The CDR3 loop reads CASTGDNEQFF. As DNA, the CDR3 is TGTGCCAGCACGGGGGACAATGAGCAGTTCTTC. The chain combines TRBV7-9 with TRBJ2-1, with D maybe TRBD2 (6 bases). The V end was cut by 7 bases, the J end by 5 bases, with 6 bases between. The CDR3 length is 11 residues. CDR1 and CDR2 (germline): SEHNR, FQNEAQ (reference sequence).

This chain uses TRBV28 with TRBJ1-2; 7 nucleotides line up with TRBD1. V was clipped by 3 bases and J by 7 bases; unmatched bases: 5. CDR1 is MDHEN and CDR2 is SYDVKM in the germline V gene. The CDR3 totals 13 residues. The CDR3 DNA follows: TGTGCCAGCAGTTTTAGGGGGCACGGTGGCTACACCTTC. It codes for CASSFRGHGGYTF.

The V call is TRBV6-1, the J call TRBJ1-5, with 7 bases identical to TRBD1. From germline, CDR1 is MNHNS and CDR2 SASEGT. The CDR3 loop spans 15 amino acids. The trim removed 7 bases at V and 3 bases at J, leaving 9 bases unmatched. Written as DNA, the CDR3 is TGTGCCAGCAACAAAGGGACAGCCTACAATCAGCCCCAGCATTTT. The encoded protein is CASNKGTAYNQPQHF.

The chain has TRBV24-1 and TRBJ2-3; TRBD1 matches at 7 bases. With V trimmed by 4 bases and J by 2 bases, 8 bases remained unmatched. CDR3 length equals 16 residues. Per the germline V gene, CDR1 is KGHDR and CDR2 is SFDVKD. As DNA, the CDR3 is TGTGCCACCAGTGAATCCGGGACAGTGATCACAGATACGCAGTATTTT. Amino acid sequence: CATSESGTVITDTQYF.

In its sample, this clonotype was seen a few times. The chain combines TRBV11-2 with TRBJ2-1; TRBD2 aligns across 9 bases. With 5 bases clipped from V and 2 bases from J, the junction kept 7 bases outside the gene matches. The CDR3 totals 16 residues. The germline gives CDR1 SGHAT, CDR2 FQNNGV. The CDR3 nucleotides read TGTGCCAGCAGCCCGGGGACTAGCAGCCCCTACAATGAGCAGTTCTTC. Amino acids: CASSPGTSSPYNEQFF. The entire variable domain, with the rest obtained from reference TRBV11-2 and TRBJ2-1, is as follows: EAGVAQSPRYKIIEKRQSVAFWCNPISGHATLYWYQQILGQGPKLLIQFQNNGVVDDSQLPKDRFSAERLKGVDSTLKIQPAKLEDSAVYLCASSPGTSSPYNEQFFGPGTRLTVL.

The chain recombines TRBV7-6 with TRBJ2-3; 16 positions agree with TRBD2. Germline V gene data show CDR1 as SGHVS and CDR2 as FNYEAQ. The CDR3 contains 17 residues. V lost 5 bases to trimming and J lost 2 bases; unmatched junction nucleotides: 4. This CDR3 reads CASSPGLAGGNTDTQYF. The DNA of the CDR3 is TGTGCCAGCAGCCCGGGACTAGCGGGAGGGAACACAGATACGCAGTATTTT. Full variable domain (rest looked up from reference TRBV7-6 and TRBJ2-3): GAGVSQSPRYKVTKRGQDVALRCDPISGHVSLYWYRQALGQGPEFLTYFNYEAQQDKSGLPNDRFSAERPEGSISTLTIQRTEQRDSAMYRCASSPGLAGGNTDTQYFGPGTRLTVL.

This clonotype came up a few times. The chain recombines TRBV11-2 with TRBJ2-2, with a tentative D call TRBD1 (6 bases). The CDR3 is made up of 14 amino acids. CDR1 is SGHAT, CDR2 FQNNGV, per germline. V lost 5 bases and J lost 8, with 15 bases in between. CDR3 nucleotide sequence: TGTGCCAGCAGCCCGGGACAAATTAGGGGGGAGCTGTTTTTT. Protein product: CASSPGQIRGELFF.

The chain is built from TRBV12-3 or TRBV12-4 and TRBJ1-2; TRBD1 matches at 9 bases. V was pared by 2 bases and J by 5 bases, with 12 bases of the junction left unmatched. This CDR3 has 17 residues. CDR3: CASSLPNPGQGNYGYTF. The CDR3 DNA is TGTGCCAGCAGTTTACCCAACCCGGGACAGGGCAATTATGGCTACACCTTC.